The 17 T cell receptor beta chains presented below share a single source sample, sequenced in a study of T-cell reconstitution after alpha-beta-depleted transplantation in children (dated by TCRdb to about 2016). Library preparation employed PCR. Sequencing was carried out with an Illumina HiSeq 2500. Molecular barcoding was employed in the preparation of TCR libraries, with unique molecular identifiers being used to normalize TCRbeta repertoire quantification. The public reads were run again by TCRdb, first through fastp at Q25 and then through MiXCR, and only productive beta chains were kept. Records with the same CDR3 protein are collapsed into one entry carrying the most frequent genes and DNA. This sample comprises about 980,000 distinct CDR3 sequences, about 30% of them detected only once. The ten largest clones capture about 28% of the sample. This sample's treatment or condition label indicates: allogeneic hematopoietic cell transplantation with graft depleted of TCRalphabeta T cells and CD19 B cells.

Sequenced material: PBMCs, mostly from graft donor cells, taken 360 days after TCRalphabeta/CD19-depleted stem cell transplant. The receptors were sampled from a boy less than two years old who had a stem cell transplant for SCID, so the T cells may come from the graft donor.

This clonotype was counted a few times. The CDR3 DNA reads as TGCGCCAGCAGCTCGCGGACAGGGAAAGTCGGCAACTATGGCTACACCTTC. Its protein product is CASSSRTGKVGNYGYTF. V gene TRBV5-1 combines with J gene TRBJ1-2; 8 bases are a match to TRBD1. This CDR3 contains 17 residues. Germline V lookup: CDR1 SGHRS, CDR2 YFSETQ. The J segment lost 2 bases and the V segment lost 3 bases, leaving 12 bases of the junction unmatched.

In this sample, this clonotype turned up a few times. The chain has TRBV6-5 and TRBJ1-2; D remains ambiguous. The CDR3 spans 16 residues. V was pared by 0 bases and J by 3 bases, with 14 bases between. Germline V lookup: CDR1 MNHEY, CDR2 SVGAGI. The CDR3 DNA follows: TGTGCCAGCAGTTACTCGCCCCAGCGAGGTGACTATGGCTACACCTTC. The encoded protein is CASSYSPQRGDYGYTF.

The table lists this clonotype with a few counts. The chain has TRBV4-2 and TRBJ2-3; 7 positions agree with TRBD2. The germline V gene encodes CDR1 LGHNA and CDR2 YNFKEQ. The CDR3 is made up of 16 amino acids. The J segment lost 2 bases and the V segment lost 4 bases, leaving 9 bases of the junction unmatched. CDR3 DNA: TGTGCCAGCAGCCTCATAAGCGGGGAGGCCACAGATACGCAGTATTTT. It yields the protein CASSLISGEATDTQYF.

This clonotype appeared a few times. The chain couples TRBV4-1 to TRBJ2-3, with D perhaps matching TRBD1 or TRBD2 (5 bases each). The V end lost 4 bases, the J end lost 4 bases, and 15 bases lay between the germline ends. The CDR3 covers 15 residues. Germline CDR1 and CDR2: MGHRA and YSYEKL. The CDR3 DNA is TGCGCCAGCAGCCTAATAGGGACCCGCGCAGATACGCAGTATTTT. The encoded protein is CASSLIGTRADTQYF.

This clonotype was counted only a few times. This sequence joins TRBV29-1 and TRBJ1-1; 8 bases map to TRBD1. Germline assignment: CDR1 SQVTM and CDR2 ANQGSEA. This CDR3 has 15 residues. V gave up 7 bases and J gave up 2 bases; unmatched junction bases: 12. The CDR3 bases are TGCAGCGCCATCCCTCAGGGGGCTTTTAACACTGAAGCTTTCTTT. As protein: CSAIPQGAFNTEAFF.

Only a few counts were recorded for this clonotype. V is TRBV6-2 or TRBV6-3 and J is TRBJ2-3; perhaps D is TRBD1 or TRBD2 (7 bases each). The V end was cut by 6 bases, the J end by 6 bases, with 22 bases between. Germline V lookup: CDR1 MNHEY, CDR2 SVGEGT. This CDR3 is built from 16 residues. CDR3 sequence: CASSPQGGRYSDTQYF. CDR3 nucleotide sequence: TGTGCCAGCAGCCCCCAGGGGGGGCGCTACTCGGATACGCAGTATTTT.

The DNA of the CDR3 is TGTGCCAGCAGCTTAGCTTTCCGTGACGAGCAGTACTTC. It is translated as CASSLAFRDEQYF. This sequence joins TRBV13 and TRBJ2-7; D not resolved. The germline V gene has CDR1 PRHDT and CDR2 FYEKMQ (reference sequence). Trimming left V 1 base short and J 5 bases short, with 9 bases between. The CDR3 runs to 13 residues.

J is TRBJ1-1 and V is TRBV7-6; no clear D. The CDR3 covers 15 residues. Trimming took off 0 bases at V and 7 bases at J, with 15 bases between the two ends. Germline lookup yields CDR1 SGHVS and CDR2 FNYEAQ. CDR3 in amino acids: CASSLASFSHGEAFF. Written as DNA, the CDR3 is TGTGCCAGCAGCTTAGCCTCGTTCAGTCACGGTGAAGCTTTCTTT.

This clonotype was detected only a few times. The gene calls are TRBV15 and TRBJ1-1; no clear D. The germline V gene encodes CDR1 LNHNV and CDR2 YYDKDF (reference sequence). The V and J ends lost 1 base and 1 base respectively, with 7 bases between them. There are 14 residues in the CDR3. The CDR3 here is CATSRAEGNTEAFF. The CDR3, as DNA: TGTGCCACCAGCAGAGCGGAAGGGAACACTGAAGCTTTCTTT.

This clonotype has only a few counts. The chain is built from TRBV10-3 and TRBJ2-5; 7 bases line up with TRBD2. Germline V lookup: CDR1 ENHRY, CDR2 SYGVKD. CDR3 length: 15 amino acids. V gave up 4 bases and J gave up 2 bases; unmatched junction bases: 7. CDR3 nucleotides: TGTGCCATCAGTGGCTGGGGGGAGGGACAAGAGACCCAGTACTTC. Protein product: CAISGWGEGQETQYF.

This clonotype came up a few times. This chain uses TRBV27 with TRBJ1-2, with D perhaps TRBD1 (5 bases). The CDR3 length is 14 residues. Trimming removed 5 bases from V and 5 bases from J, with 15 bases in between. The germline gives CDR1 MNHEY, CDR2 SMNVEV (reference sequence). The CDR3 sequence is CASSPSGTPYGYTF. The CDR3 DNA follows: TGTGCCAGCAGTCCTTCCGGGACGCCTTATGGCTACACCTTC.

The chain links TRBV6-2 or TRBV6-3 to TRBJ2-4; D is ambiguous. The CDR3 runs 15 residues. Germline CDR1 MNHEY, CDR2 SVGEGT. V dropped 2 bases and J dropped 0 bases, with 8 bases sitting between them. CDR3 residues: CASSYGRPAKNIQYF. CDR3 sequence (DNA): TGTGCCAGCAGTTACGGCAGACCAGCCAAAAACATTCAGTACTTC.

This rearrangement joins TRBV5-1 to TRBJ2-3; 8 bases map to TRBD2. Unmatched junction bases numbered 9, after V lost 4 bases and J lost 2 bases. This CDR3 spans 16 amino acids. CDR1 and CDR2 (germline): SGHRS, YFSETQ. The CDR3 bases are TGCGCCAGCAGCACCTATAGCGGGGTTGCCACAGATACGCAGTATTTT. It codes for CASSTYSGVATDTQYF.

J is TRBJ2-3 and V is TRBV27; the D gene could be TRBD1 or TRBD2 (6 bases each). The CDR3 has 12 residues. V lost 11 bases, J lost 6 bases, and 15 bases lay in between. CDR1 MNHEY and CDR2 SMNVEV come from the germline V gene (reference sequence). CDR3 coding DNA: TGTGCCGCCGGGGGCTTGTTCGATACGCAGTATTTT. This translates into CAAGGLFDTQYF.

The sample holds a few counts of this clonotype. The rearrangement joins TRBV9 to TRBJ2-3, with 10 bases lining up with TRBD2. V trimming: 3 bases; J trimming: 0 bases; junction bases outside the gene matches: 16. Germline CDR1 and CDR2: SGDLS and YYNGEE. This CDR3 spans 20 amino acids. CDR3 bases: TGTGCCAGCAGCGGTAGGGACTTCCTAGCGGGGGCGCGTAGCACAGATACGCAGTATTTT. Amino acid sequence: CASSGRDFLAGARSTDTQYF. The whole variable domain, remainder taken from reference TRBV9 and TRBJ2-3, is DSGVTQTPKHLITATGQRVTLRCSPRSGDLSVYWYQQSLDQGLQFLIQYYNGEERAKGNILERFSAQQFPDLHSELNLSSLELGDSALYFCASSGRDFLAGARSTDTQYFGPGTRLTVL.

This clonotype was recorded many times. Written as DNA, the CDR3 is TGCGCCAGCAGCATCCGGAGCAGGTCCATGGCCCAGTACTTC. This codes for CASSIRSRSMAQYF. The chain carries TRBV5-1 and TRBJ2-5; D gene uncertain. Germline CDR1 and CDR2: SGHRS and YFSETQ. The germline V and J ends were trimmed by 4 bases and 9 bases, with 19 bases remaining between them. The CDR3 spans 14 residues.

This clonotype was seen only once. The V and J genes are TRBV12-3 or TRBV12-4 and TRBJ2-3, with D possibly called TRBD1 or TRBD2 (5 bases each). Between the trimmed V and J ends, which lost 6 bases and 7 bases, there was a span of 20 bases. CDR3 size: 15 residues. For the CDR3, the DNA is TGTGCCAGCAGCCGGGACCGACAAAATGAAAATACGCAGTATTTT. This encodes CASSRDRQNENTQYF.